A selection of T cell receptor beta chains follows, all from one sample in a study of blood T cells in healthy people across ages. TCRdb called the 5' RACE reads again in MiXCR, with one record for every CDR3 protein. The sample shows around 1.1 million distinct CDR3 sequences, roughly two fifths of them seen only once. Source material: blood. The origin of the receptors is a man aged 18-30 years in good health. CDR3s include the opening cysteine and the closing phenylalanine or tryptophan. Fields, in order: J gene, D gene, V gene, clone size, CDR3 DNA, CDR3 protein. A D gene is named only where the DNA matches it firmly. Expanded clones get a size class; other rows say once, few or many, or leave the size out.

TRBJ2-2 | - | TRBV5-1 | - | TGCGCCAGCAGCTTGGTCGTCCAGGCAGGGGATACCGGGGAGCTGTTTTTT | CASSLVVQAGDTGELFF
TRBJ2-7 | - | TRBV9 | few | TGTGCCAGCAGCGTAGGAGGGCCCACCTACGAGCAGTACTTC | CASSVGGPTYEQYF
TRBJ1-6 | - | TRBV12-3/TRBV12-4 | few | TGTGCCAGCAGCCCAGGCCGTTCCTATAATTCACCCCTCCACTTT | CASSPGRSYNSPLHF
TRBJ2-7 | - | TRBV7-2 | few | TGTGCCAGCAGCCGTAGCCGGGAAGCTATGTACTTC | CASSRSREAMYF
TRBJ2-1 | - | TRBV11-1 | - | TGTGCCCCTCTTGGAGGGGTGTATGAGCAGTTCTTC | CAPLGGVYEQFF
TRBJ1-2 | - | TRBV6-5 | few | TGTGCCAGCAGTTACTCGATATTAAGGCATAACTATGGCTACACCTTC | CASSYSILRHNYGYTF
TRBJ2-3 | TRBD2 | TRBV7-2 | few | TGTGCCAGCAGACTAGCGGGGGTTGTGGATACGCAGTATTTT | CASRLAGVVDTQYF
TRBJ2-3 | - | TRBV11-2 | - | TGTGCCAGCAGTACGGGACCCGGAACAGATACGCAGTATTTT | CASSTGPGTDTQYF
TRBJ2-7 | - | TRBV6-5 | - | TGTGCCAGCAGTTACATTGGACAGCCGTACGAGCAGTACTTC | CASSYIGQPYEQYF
TRBJ1-5 | - | TRBV27 | few | TGTGCCAGCAGTTTGTTTGTAGGTTCTCAGCCCCAGCATTTT | CASSLFVGSQPQHF
TRBJ2-1 | - | TRBV5-1 | many | TGCGCCAGCAGCTCGGAGACAGCTCGCAATGAGCAGTTCTTC | CASSSETARNEQFF
TRBJ2-4 | - | TRBV29-1 | many | TGCAGCGTTGTGTCCCCTCTCTTCAACATTCAGTACTTC | CSVVSPLFNIQYF
TRBJ1-5 | TRBD1 | TRBV5-6 | - | TGTGCCAGCAGCGCCCTGGGACAGGGCTACAATCAGCCCCAGCATTTT | CASSALGQGYNQPQHF
TRBJ2-3 | TRBD1 | TRBV20-1 | few | TGCAGTGCTGAGGCTAGGGACAGGCGCACAGATACGCAGTATTTT | CSAEARDRRTDTQYF
TRBJ2-1 | - | TRBV7-9 | - | TGTGCCAGCCAACGTTCACCCTACAATGAGCAGTTCTTC | CASQRSPYNEQFF
TRBJ2-3 | - | TRBV14 | - | TGTGCCAGCCGAGGCCCGGGGGAGCACACAGATACGCAGTATTTT | CASRGPGEHTDTQYF
TRBJ1-2 | - | TRBV6-5 | few | TGTGCCAGCAGTATCCGACAGGCCCCCGCTAACTATGGCTACACCTTC | CASSIRQAPANYGYTF
TRBJ2-1 | - | TRBV7-2 | few | TGTGCTGCGGGGGACAGTGCTCGTGAGCAGTTCTTC | CAAGDSAREQFF